A single sample is the source of the 2 T cell receptor beta chains below, sequenced in a study of PD-L1 blockade in urothelial cancer. Here immunoSEQ multiplex PCR was the method, and the copy in TCRdb shows in-frame clones only, minus some. The profile shows tens of thousands of clones, 90% of them singletons. Sequences were derived from PBMCs, sampled around atezolizumab (anti-PD-L1) treatment. The receptors originated from a man aged 70 or older with urothelial cancer.

This rearrangement joins TRBV27 to TRBJ2-1; D may be TRBD1 (5 bases). The germline V gene has CDR1 MNHEY and CDR2 SMNVEV (reference sequence). V was shortened by 5 bases and J by 7 bases, with 12 bases between the two germline ends. CDR3 length: 13 residues. CDR3 protein: CASSPRPGNEQFF. The CDR3 nucleotides are TGTGCCAGCAGTCCCCGGCCAGGGAATGAGCAGTTCTTC.

The rearrangement joins TRBV19 to TRBJ1-5, with D unclear. Germline assignment: CDR1 LNHDA and CDR2 SQIVND (reference sequence). The CDR3 loop spans 15 amino acids. V was trimmed by 7 bases and J by 1 base, leaving 14 bases between them. The DNA for the CDR3 is TGTGCCAGTAACCCTCGGCACAGCAGCAATCAGCCCCAGCATTTT. Its translation: CASNPRHSSNQPQHF.